What follows are 3 T cell receptor beta chains derived from one specimen sequenced in a study of blood T cell repertoires in COVID-19. Generated by immunoSEQ multiplex PCR, the TCRdb table keeps only in-frame clones and is missing some. The data hold 400,000 to 450,000 clones, with around 89% observed a single time. The sample consisted of peripheral blood. The source is a woman aged 50 to 60 with COVID-19, enrolled during active disease.

This chain links TRBV28 with TRBJ2-7, with D unclear. CDR3 length equals 13 residues. Germline CDR1 and CDR2: MDHEN and SYDVKM. V was clipped by 6 bases and J by 6 bases, with 15 bases between them. CDR3 sequence reads: CASSFPKAGEQYF. The CDR3 bases are TGTGCCAGCAGCTTCCCAAAGGCAGGCGAGCAGTACTTC.

The chain couples TRBV30 to TRBJ2-7; TRBD2 is a possible D gene (7 bases). CDR3 length: 15 amino acids. Between the trimmed V and J ends, which lost 1 base and 0 bases, there was a span of 13 bases. Germline CDR1 GTSNPN, CDR2 SVGIG (reference sequence). CDR3: CAWSGGGGTSYEQYF. The CDR3 DNA reads as TGTGCCTGGAGTGGAGGGGGGGGAACCTCCTACGAGCAGTACTTC.

The chain carries TRBV2 and TRBJ2-6, with a tentative D call TRBD1 (6 bases). The germline gives CDR1 SNHLY, CDR2 FYNNEI. The V end was cut by 10 bases, the J end by 4 bases, with 14 bases between. The length of the CDR3 is 14 residues. CDR3 sequence (DNA): TGTGCCACAACACAGGGCTCCGGGGCCAACGTCCTGACTTTC. Its translation is CATTQGSGANVLTF. The complete variable domain, with remaining parts taken from reference TRBV2 and TRBJ2-6, reads EPEVTQTPSHQVTQMGQEVILRCVPISNHLYFYWYRQILGQKVEFLVSFYNNEISEKSEIFDDQFSVERPDGSNFTLKIRSTKLEDSAMYFCATTQGSGANVLTFGAGSRLTVL.